What follows are 9 T cell receptor beta chains derived from one specimen sequenced in a study of shared clonotypes between healthy human individuals. The protocol was immunoSEQ multiplex PCR, while the TCRdb copy is restricted to in-frame clones and leaves out a portion. Of hundreds of thousands of clones in the sample, about 97% were seen once. Sample: naive CD4+ T cells sorted from blood. Documented subset: CD45RA+ positively selected. The receptors derive from a young woman in good health.

The gene calls are TRBV28 and TRBJ2-2, with D perhaps matching TRBD1 or TRBD2 (5 bases each). Germline V CDR1 and CDR2: MDHEN, SYDVKM. V was cut by 8 bases and J by 8 bases, with 18 bases left in between. This CDR3 has 14 amino acids. The CDR3 nucleotides read TGTGCCAGCGACGGGACGGCCGAACGGGGGGAGCTGTTTTTT. Protein: CASDGTAERGELFF. Full variable domain (outside the CDR3, taken from reference TRBV28 and TRBJ2-2): DVKVTQSSRYLVKRTGEKVFLECVQDMDHENMFWYRQDPGLGLRLIYFSYDVKMKEKGDIPEGYSVSREKKERFSLILESASTNQTSMYLCASDGTAERGELFFGEGSRLTVL.

The V gene is TRBV28, the J gene TRBJ1-3; no clear D. Deletions cut 3 bases from V and 2 bases from J, with 11 bases between. The CDR3 sequence is 15 residues long. Germline assignment: CDR1 MDHEN and CDR2 SYDVKM. In DNA form, the CDR3 reads TGTGCCAGCAGTTTCGGGCAGGTTGCTGGAAACACCATATATTTT. Translating gives CASSFGQVAGNTIYF.

The V gene is TRBV28, the J gene TRBJ1-2; tentatively, D is TRBD1 (6 bases). Trimming stripped 3 bases from V and 5 bases from J, with 19 bases between. Germline CDR1 and CDR2: MDHEN and SYDVKM. The CDR3 sequence is 16 residues long. The CDR3 is CASSFPNRATSYGYTF. Here the CDR3 DNA reads TGTGCCAGCAGTTTCCCCAACAGGGCTACGTCTTATGGCTACACCTTC.

The rearrangement joins TRBV6-1 to TRBJ1-5; TRBD1 matches at 7 bases. The CDR3 has 15 residues. Germline lookup yields CDR1 MNHNS and CDR2 SASEGT. With 7 bases clipped from V and 5 bases from J, the junction kept 11 bases outside the gene matches. As DNA, the CDR3 is TGTGCCAGCACCCGAGGTTGGCAGGGGGATCAGCCCCAGCATTTT. Amino acids: CASTRGWQGDQPQHF.

This CDR3 reads CASSYAAYSNQPQHF. CDR3 bases: TGTGCCAGCAGTTACGCAGCATATAGCAATCAGCCCCAGCATTTT. The genes are TRBV6-6 and TRBJ1-5; no reliable D call. CDR1 and CDR2 from the germline V gene are MNHNY and SVGAGI (reference sequence). CDR3 length equals 15 residues. V lost 2 bases and J 0 bases, leaving 8 bases between the germline ends.

The chain has TRBV10-3 and TRBJ2-5; weak D call: TRBD2 (5 bases). In germline, CDR1 is ENHRY, CDR2 SYGVKD. V was pared by 3 bases and J by 0 bases, with 11 bases between. This CDR3 is 15 amino acids long. The CDR3 loop reads CAISDGVAYQETQYF. In nucleotides, the CDR3 is TGTGCCATCAGTGACGGGGTGGCGTACCAAGAGACCCAGTACTTC.

The DNA of the CDR3 is TGTGCCAGCAGTTACTCACAGCGGGAGTCCCACGAGCAGTACTTC. Its protein product is CASSYSQRESHEQYF. The chain combines TRBV6-5 with TRBJ2-7; 8 positions agree with TRBD2. The CDR3 runs 15 residues. In germline, CDR1 is MNHEY, CDR2 SVGAGI. The V gene end was trimmed by 0 bases and the J gene end by 5 bases; junction bases not matched to a gene: 6.

This chain joins TRBV27 and TRBJ1-1, with D tentatively TRBD1 (5 bases). This CDR3 is built from 18 residues. V was clipped by 2 bases and J by 0 bases, with 19 bases between them. Germline lookup yields CDR1 MNHEY and CDR2 SMNVEV (reference sequence). The CDR3 reads CASSLRGGTDLMNTEAFF. In DNA form, the CDR3 reads TGTGCCAGCAGTTTAAGAGGAGGGACCGATTTAATGAACACTGAAGCTTTCTTT.

The rearrangement joins TRBV10-3 to TRBJ2-7; the match to TRBD2 covers 8 bases. The CDR3 totals 16 residues. Germline lookup yields CDR1 ENHRY and CDR2 SYGVKD. Losses at the gene ends were 2 bases for V and 7 bases for J; bases not matched to a gene: 13. Written as DNA, the CDR3 is TGTGCCATCAGTGAGAGGGGGAGAGCGGGAGCGGAGGAGCAGTACTTC. Its protein product is CAISERGRAGAEEQYF.